This TCR beta chain was captured by sequencing in a study of beta chain features in type 1 diabetes. The study, taken as a whole, reports: Among patients with Type 1 diabetes, TCRB CDR3s were moderately but significantly shorter in every one of the four CD4+ subsets.

As for this clone: What it binds is unknown.

The whole isolated RNA underwent reverse transcription, so sequencing captured expressed TCRB transcripts. Here immunoSEQ multiplex PCR was the method, and the copy in TCRdb shows in-frame clones only, minus some. Among about 160,000 clones listed, less than 9.5% were seen once. This receptor was taken from a middle-aged woman with type 1 diabetes. Sequencing input: central memory CD4+ T cells from blood.

The CDR3 region has the DNA TGTGCCAGCAGCAAAGAGGAGGGATTCGCCGAGCAGTACTTC. This gives the protein CASSKEEGFAEQYF. V is TRBV21-1 and J is TRBJ2-7; the D call of TRBD2 is as the table states it, not checked on the DNA. TRBV21-1 is reported as a pseudogene. The CDR3 has 14 amino acids.